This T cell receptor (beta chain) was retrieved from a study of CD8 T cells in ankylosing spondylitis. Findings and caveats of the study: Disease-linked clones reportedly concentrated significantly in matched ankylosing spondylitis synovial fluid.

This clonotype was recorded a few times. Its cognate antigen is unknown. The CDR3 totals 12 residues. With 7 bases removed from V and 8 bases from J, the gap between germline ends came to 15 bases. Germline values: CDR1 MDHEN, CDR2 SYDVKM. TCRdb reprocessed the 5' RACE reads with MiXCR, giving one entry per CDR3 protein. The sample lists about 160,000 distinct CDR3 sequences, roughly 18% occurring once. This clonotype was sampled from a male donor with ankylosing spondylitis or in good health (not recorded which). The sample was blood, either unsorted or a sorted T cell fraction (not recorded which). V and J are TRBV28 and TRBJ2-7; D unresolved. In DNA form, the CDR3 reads TGTGCCAGCACTCCCATCGGGCAACAGCAGTACTTC. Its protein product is CASTPIGQQQYF.